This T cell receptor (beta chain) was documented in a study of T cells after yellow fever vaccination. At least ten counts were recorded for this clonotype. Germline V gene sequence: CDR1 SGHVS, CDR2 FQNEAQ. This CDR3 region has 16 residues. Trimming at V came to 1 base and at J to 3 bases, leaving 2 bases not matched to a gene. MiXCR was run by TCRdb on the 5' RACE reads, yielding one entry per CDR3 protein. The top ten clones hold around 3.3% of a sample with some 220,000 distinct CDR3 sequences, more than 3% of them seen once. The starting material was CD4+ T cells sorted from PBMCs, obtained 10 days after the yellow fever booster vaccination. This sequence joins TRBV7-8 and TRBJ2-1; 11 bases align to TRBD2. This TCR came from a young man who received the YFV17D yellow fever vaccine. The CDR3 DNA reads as TGTGCCAGCAGCTTAGTAGCGGGGGGGCTCTACAATGAGCAGTTCTTC. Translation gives CASSLVAGGLYNEQFF.